The T cell receptor beta chain described here comes from a study of cytomegalovirus exposure and HLA in healthy donors. Study at large: Earlier findings included approximately 120 million unique TCR beta sequences obtained from about 180 million T cells. General study results and limits: Later analysis revealed greater clonal expansion in HLA-associated TCR beta chains than in equally common others.

With regard to this clone: Its specificity is unknown.

PCR amplification relied on 60 Vbeta primers (plus 13 Jbeta primers). TCRdb keeps only in-frame clones here, not all; method: immunoSEQ multiplex PCR. The data hold 100,000 to 150,000 clones, with approximately 80% observed a single time. This CDR3 region has 15 residues. V was pared by 4 bases and J by 0 bases, with 6 bases of the junction left unmatched. Germline V gives CDR1 SGHNT, CDR2 YYREEE (reference sequence). The V call is TRBV5-4, the J call TRBJ1-1, with 7 bases fitting TRBD1. The sequenced material came from PBMCs. The origin of this receptor is a woman aged 18-29 years in good health and CMV-seronegative. The CDR3 reads CASSLRGGMNTEAFF. The CDR3 nucleotides are TGTGCCAGCAGCCTGCGAGGGGGCATGAACACTGAAGCTTTCTTT. The full variable domain, in which reference TRBV5-4 and TRBJ1-1 provide the parts outside the CDR3, is ETGVTQSPTHLIKTRGQQVTLRCSSQSGHNTVSWYQQALGQGPQFIFQYYREEENGRGNFPPRFSGLQFPNYSSELNVNALELDDSALYLCASSLRGGMNTEAFFGQGTRLTVV.